The present entry profiles one T cell receptor beta chain with its context. Its antigen is unknown. Vbeta (60) and Jbeta (13) primers were used in the PCR. This table comes from immunoSEQ multiplex PCR, and its TCRdb copy is limited to in-frame clones, with some not included. The sample yields approximately 81,000 clones, 70% to 75% seen once. The data stem from a study of cytomegalovirus exposure and HLA in healthy donors. Study outcomes and limitations: In presence/absence analyses, roughly uniform sequencing depth across donors was assumed. Most subjects' HLA-A and HLA-B alleles were reportedly predicted from TCR beta sequences.

Germline V lookup: CDR1 SGHRS, CDR2 YFSETQ. The V segment lost 4 bases and the J segment 6 bases; nucleotides outside the gene matches: 2. The CDR3 has 12 residues. Sequenced sample: PBMCs. The TCR comes from a woman aged 45 to 65 in good health and CMV-seropositive. J is TRBJ1-2 and V is TRBV5-1, with 8 nucleotides matching TRBD1. The CDR3 loop reads CASSQTGDGYTF. The CDR3 DNA is TGCGCCAGCAGCCAGACAGGGGATGGCTACACCTTC. Looking up the rest from reference TRBV5-1 and TRBJ1-2 gives the full variable domain: KAGVTQTPRYLIKTRGQQVTLSCSPISGHRSVSWYQQTPGQGLQFLFEYFSETQRNKGNFPGRFSGRQFSNSRSEMNVSTLELGDSALYLCASSQTGDGYTFGSGTRLTVV.